This T cell receptor beta chain was identified during a study of T cell clones after liver transplantation. In the study overall: In this trial, immunosuppression withdrawal was attempted within 2 years of liver transplant. A pre-transplant mixed lymphocyte reaction with TCRbeta sequencing defined graft-donor-reactive clones followed in post-transplant blood.

Sequenced by immunoSEQ multiplex PCR; TCRdb stores in-frame clones only, minus some. The sample yields some 5,900 clones, about 30% seen once. Trimming stripped 6 bases from V and 0 bases from J, with 14 bases between. Per the germline V gene, CDR1 is SEHNR and CDR2 is FQNEAQ (reference sequence). The CDR3 loop spans 15 amino acids. Sequencing of dividing CFSE-low cells from the MLR defined alloreactive TCRbeta sequences. Comment on this clone: Antigen: not known.

This clonotype originated in a human patient who received a liver transplant. These T cells may partly come from the graft donor. The rearrangement links TRBV7-9 to TRBJ1-2; D not certain. The sequencing input was CD4+ T cells from cultured PBMCs. CDR3 sequence reads: CASSPTVGANYGYTF. In nucleotides, the CDR3 is TGTGCCAGCAGTCCGACTGTCGGGGCTAACTATGGCTACACCTTC.